The 26 T cell receptor beta chains listed next were all sequenced from one sample in a study of T-cell reconstitution after alpha-beta-depleted transplantation in children. Preparation of the TCRbeta library involved a method that used unique molecular identifiers. TCRdb re-analysed the PCR reads in MiXCR, keeping a single row per CDR3 protein. There are 700,000 to 950,000 distinct CDR3 sequences in the sample; 16% occur only once, and approximately 4.5% lies in the top ten. Sample: PBMCs, mostly from graft donor cells, taken 360 days after TCRalphabeta/CD19-depleted stem cell transplant. The receptors stem from a male patient younger than 18 who had a stem cell transplant for acute lymphoblastic leukemia, so the T cells may come from the graft donor.

This clonotype showed up just a few times. The chain joins TRBV11-3 to TRBJ2-5; TRBD1 matches 9 bases. There are 14 residues in the CDR3. Germline loops: CDR1 SGHNT, CDR2 YENEEA. The V and J ends lost 5 bases and 2 bases, in that order; junction bases with no gene match: 3. This CDR3 is CASSRGTGQETQYF. The CDR3 DNA reads TGTGCCAGCAGCCGCGGGACAGGGCAAGAGACCCAGTACTTC.

This clonotype was counted ten times or more. This chain uses TRBV29-1 with TRBJ2-3, with D tentatively TRBD2 (6 bases). V gave up 6 bases and J gave up 0 bases, with 16 bases separating them. The CDR3 totals 15 residues. The germline CDR1 and CDR2 sequences are SQVTM and ANQGSEA. The CDR3 DNA sequence: TGCAGCGTAACTAAAGGGGCGGGAAGCACAGATACGCAGTATTTT. Translated: CSVTKGAGSTDTQYF.

The V and J genes are TRBV30 and TRBJ2-2; 8 nucleotides match TRBD1. This CDR3 contains 15 residues. From germline, CDR1 is GTSNPN and CDR2 SVGIG (reference sequence). Trimming at V came to 3 bases and at J to 4 bases, leaving 7 bases not matched to a gene. The CDR3 sequence is CAWSMDRDGTGELFF. CDR3 bases: TGTGCCTGGAGCATGGACAGGGACGGCACCGGGGAGCTGTTTTTT.

The gene calls are TRBV6-1 and TRBJ1-3, with D unclear. CDR3 length: 15 residues. CDR1 MNHNS and CDR2 SASEGT come from the germline V gene. V was pared by 6 bases and J by 0 bases, with 12 bases between. In DNA, the CDR3 is TGTGCCAGCAGGGTCAGCTATAACTCTGGAAACACCATATATTTT. Residues: CASRVSYNSGNTIYF.

J is TRBJ1-5 and V is TRBV29-1, with 7 bases identical to TRBD1. Germline V gene lookup returns CDR1 SQVTM and CDR2 ANQGSEA. J was trimmed by 3 bases and V by 4 bases; bases with no gene match: 3. This CDR3 has 13 residues. The CDR3 loop reads CSVGGGANQPQHF. CDR3 nucleotide sequence: TGCAGCGTTGGAGGGGGCGCCAATCAGCCCCAGCATTTT.

This clonotype showed up just a few times. This chain connects TRBV11-2 to TRBJ1-1; D might be TRBD1 (5 bases). Per the germline V gene, CDR1 is SGHAT and CDR2 is FQNNGV. The CDR3 loop spans 15 amino acids. The V end was cut by 2 bases, the J end by 2 bases, with 12 bases between. The CDR3 nucleotides read TGTGCCAGCAGCTTACCAAGGGGCTTAAACACTGAAGCTTTCTTT. It translates to CASSLPRGLNTEAFF.

This clonotype appeared a few times. The CDR3 bases are TGTGCCAGCAGCCTGTCTAGCGTCTACTACGAGCAGTACTTC. Translating gives CASSLSSVYYEQYF. This chain uses TRBV7-9 with TRBJ2-7; tentatively, D is TRBD2 (6 bases). Germline CDR1 and CDR2: SEHNR and FQNEAQ (reference sequence). The V end was cut by 5 bases, the J end by 3 bases, with 14 bases between. There are 14 residues in the CDR3.

V and J are TRBV15 and TRBJ2-1, with 9 bases matching TRBD2. The ends lost 0 bases at V and 1 base at J; junction bases unmatched: 16. The V gene's germline CDR1 is LNHNV and CDR2 YYDKDF (reference sequence). The CDR3 runs 21 residues. The CDR3 sequence: CATSRDNFGSSGRISYNEQFF. CDR3 DNA sequence: TGTGCCACCAGCAGAGATAATTTTGGTAGTAGCGGGAGAATATCCTACAATGAGCAGTTCTTC.

The chain joins TRBV18 to TRBJ1-2, with 10 nucleotides matching TRBD1. CDR3 size: 14 residues. Germline V gene sequence: CDR1 KGHSH, CDR2 LQKENI. V lost 2 bases to trimming and J lost 6 bases; unmatched junction nucleotides: 3. In nucleotides, the CDR3 is TGTGCCAGCTCACCAGAGGACAGGGGGAATGGCTACACCTTC. Translating it yields CASSPEDRGNGYTF.

This clonotype appeared a few times. CDR3 loop: CASGDQETQYF. CDR3 DNA: TGTGCCAGCGGGGACCAAGAGACCCAGTACTTC. The gene calls are TRBV6-6 and TRBJ2-5; D not resolved. The CDR3 runs 11 residues. The germline gives CDR1 MNHNY, CDR2 SVGAGI (reference sequence). Trimming stripped 8 bases from V and 0 bases from J, with 4 bases between.

This sequence joins TRBV9 and TRBJ1-2; no clear D. Trimming took 0 bases from V and 2 from J, leaving 11 bases between them. Germline-derived CDR1 and CDR2 are SGDLS and YYNGEE. This CDR3 region has 15 residues. The CDR3 DNA reads TGTGCCAGCAGCGTAGCTCGCGCAGTCAACTATGGCTACACCTTC. Its protein is CASSVARAVNYGYTF.

The chain uses TRBV4-1 and TRBJ1-2; D is perhaps TRBD1 (5 bases). Trimming stripped 3 bases from V and 6 bases from J, with 17 bases between. Germline V gene sequence: CDR1 MGHRA, CDR2 YSYEKL. The CDR3 totals 15 residues. The CDR3 DNA is TGCGCCAGCAGCCATCCCTGGGACGGGAGAGATGGCTACACCTTC. Its translation: CASSHPWDGRDGYTF.

The chain links TRBV5-1 to TRBJ2-1; 7 bases map to TRBD2. Losses at the gene ends were 3 bases for V and 10 bases for J; bases not matched to a gene: 13. CDR1 is SGHRS and CDR2 is YFSETQ in the germline V gene. The CDR3 is 15 amino acids. The CDR3 sequence: CASSWIGGVVGEQFF. The CDR3 region has the DNA TGCGCCAGCAGCTGGATTGGGGGGGTTGTTGGAGAGCAGTTCTTC.

This clonotype was observed a few times. The chain joins TRBV20-1 to TRBJ1-5; TRBD1 aligns across 8 bases. This CDR3 region has 14 residues. CDR1 is DFQATT and CDR2 is SNEGSKA in the germline V gene (reference sequence). Unmatched junction bases numbered 4, after V lost 4 bases and J lost 2 bases. CDR3 in amino acids: CSAIDRGGNQPQHF. CDR3 in DNA: TGCAGTGCTATTGACAGGGGAGGCAATCAGCCCCAGCATTTT.

There are many counts of this clonotype. This chain joins TRBV5-5 and TRBJ2-3; TRBD1 might be the D (5 bases). The V end was cut by 4 bases, the J end by 0 bases, with 15 bases between. Germline CDR1 and CDR2: SGHKS and YYEKEE (reference sequence). The CDR3 contains 16 residues. CDR3 DNA: TGTGCCAGCAGCAGAACTACAGGTTTCAGCACAGATACGCAGTATTTT. This codes for CASSRTTGFSTDTQYF.

This clonotype was detected ten times or more. This sequence joins TRBV7-7 and TRBJ2-5; 7 bases fit TRBD1. Germline V lookup: CDR1 SSHAT, CDR2 FNYEAQ (reference sequence). This CDR3 contains 12 residues. Unmatched junction bases numbered 1, after V lost 8 bases and J lost 1 base. The DNA of the CDR3 is TGTGCCAGCGGGACAGTCCAAGAGACCCAGTACTTC. Its translation is CASGTVQETQYF.

In its sample, this clonotype was seen a few times. V gene TRBV6-5 combines with J gene TRBJ1-5, with a tentative D call TRBD1 (6 bases). The CDR3 is 15 amino acids. CDR1 is MNHEY and CDR2 is SVGAGI in the germline V gene. V gave up 6 bases and J gave up 5 bases, with 17 bases separating them. CDR3 region: CASRLRGAGHQPQHF. In DNA form, the CDR3 reads TGTGCCAGCAGACTTAGGGGGGCAGGGCATCAGCCCCAGCATTTT.

The V gene is TRBV19, the J gene TRBJ2-1, with D possibly matching TRBD2 (6 bases). Germline values: CDR1 LNHDA, CDR2 SQIVND (reference sequence). CDR3 size: 15 residues. V was shortened by 5 bases and J by 4 bases, with 15 bases between the two germline ends. DNA of the CDR3: TGTGCCAGTAGTGCCTCGGGACTTAAATACAATGAGCAGTTCTTC. It codes for CASSASGLKYNEQFF.

This sequence joins TRBV27 and TRBJ2-1, with 7 bases matching TRBD2. With 3 bases clipped from V and 4 bases from J, the junction kept 3 bases outside the gene matches. This CDR3 spans 14 amino acids. Germline V CDR1 and CDR2: MNHEY, SMNVEV (reference sequence). The CDR3 region is CASSLTSRYNEQFF. The CDR3 DNA is TGTGCCAGCAGTTTGACTAGCAGATACAATGAGCAGTTCTTC.

This chain joins TRBV11-2 and TRBJ2-5; D perhaps matches TRBD2 (5 bases). Trimming took 5 bases from V and 2 from J, leaving 18 bases between them. The length of the CDR3 is 16 residues. CDR1 SGHAT and CDR2 FQNNGV come from the germline V gene. CDR3 nucleotides: TGTGCCAGCAGCCACCGAATTAGGGAGATACAAGAGACCCAGTACTTC. Its translation: CASSHRIREIQETQYF.

The chain links TRBV4-1 to TRBJ2-1; 12 bases match TRBD2. The CDR3 runs 18 residues. V lost 3 bases and J lost 15; bases outside the gene matches: 21. Germline-derived CDR1 and CDR2 are MGHRA and YSYEKL. The CDR3 is CASSHLLAGGPRLDSRFF. CDR3 sequence (DNA): TGCGCCAGCAGCCACCTACTAGCGGGAGGACCCAGATTGGATTCGAGGTTCTTC.

CDR3 residues: CASSETGPGNQPQHF. The CDR3 bases are TGTGCCAGCAGCGAGACAGGTCCGGGCAATCAGCCCCAGCATTTT. The chain uses TRBV27 and TRBJ1-5; D possibly corresponds to TRBD1 (6 bases). The CDR3 loop spans 15 amino acids. Germline lookup yields CDR1 MNHEY and CDR2 SMNVEV (reference sequence). Trimming stripped 6 bases from V and 2 bases from J, with 14 bases between.

This clonotype was counted only a few times. The junction departs from germline at one end; a sequencing error may be responsible. The chain joins TRBV28 to TRBJ1-2; no reliable D call. The CDR3 totals 15 residues. CDR1 is MDHEN, CDR2 SYDVKM, per germline. CDR3 sequence (DNA): TGTGCCAGCAGCGGCGCAGATACTTTAAACTACGGCTACACCTTC. This gives the protein CASSGADTLNYGYTF.

This clonotype was detected a few times. This chain connects TRBV12-5 to TRBJ2-2; TRBD2 is a possible D gene (5 bases). CDR1 LGHNT and CDR2 FRNRAP come from the germline V gene. With 8 bases removed from V and 1 base from J, the gap between germline ends came to 8 bases. The CDR3 loop spans 13 amino acids. The CDR3: CASTRENTGELFF. The CDR3 DNA is TGTGCTAGTACCCGGGAGAACACCGGGGAGCTGTTTTTT. Combining the CDR3 with reference TRBV12-5 and TRBJ2-2 gives the whole variable domain DARVTQTPRHKVTEMGQEVTMRCQPILGHNTVFWYRQTMMQGLELLAYFRNRAPLDDSGMPKDRFSAEMPDATLATLKIQPSEPRDSAVYFCASTRENTGELFFGEGSRLTVL.

This clonotype was observed a handful of times. One end of the junction is discordant with germline, which a read error may explain. This rearrangement joins TRBV20-1 to TRBJ2-1; a weak D match, TRBD2 (6 bases). The CDR3 length is 17 residues. Germline V gene sequence: CDR1 DFQATT, CDR2 SNEGSKA (reference sequence). CDR3 coding DNA: TGCTGTGCTAGAGATCAAGGTGCGGGAAAGAAGAACAATGAGCAGTTCTTC. Protein product: CCARDQGAGKKNNEQFF.

The gene calls are TRBV29-1 and TRBJ2-7, with TRBD1 matching 10 bases. Germline V gene lookup returns CDR1 SQVTM and CDR2 ANQGSEA. The junction had 4 bases not matched to a gene; V was cut back by 6 bases and J by 2 bases. The CDR3 contains 13 residues. The CDR3 loop reads CSVPGQGPYEQYF. The DNA for the CDR3 is TGCAGCGTCCCGGGACAGGGGCCCTACGAGCAGTACTTC.